One sample yielded the 22 T cell receptor beta chains listed below, sequenced in a study of OX40 agonist ivuxolimab in advanced cancers. The assay was immunoSEQ multiplex PCR, and TCRdb's table has in-frame clones only and misses some. Altogether around 12,000 clones are present, approximately 90% being singletons, with the ten largest covering roughly 70%. Sequenced material: CD4+ or CD8+ T cells sorted from blood, taken in a trial of the OX40 agonist ivuxolimab. The source is an adult with an advanced solid tumor such as melanoma, head and neck, liver or kidney cancer.

The CDR3 sequence is CASSLAWTGGEQYF. The CDR3 DNA reads TGTGCCAGCAGCTTAGCGTGGACAGGGGGCGAGCAGTACTTC. This rearrangement joins TRBV7-6 to TRBJ2-7; TRBD1 aligns across 10 bases. Germline values: CDR1 SGHVS, CDR2 FNYEAQ. The CDR3 totals 14 residues. Unmatched junction bases numbered 2, after V lost 0 bases and J lost 6 bases.

The chain carries TRBV10-3 and TRBJ2-7, with 9 nucleotides matching TRBD1. Germline V gene data show CDR1 as ENHRY and CDR2 as SYGVKD. This CDR3 is built from 15 residues. J lost 10 bases, V lost 6 bases, and 16 bases had no gene match. CDR3 in amino acids: CAISDQGQGPRGQYF. The CDR3 DNA reads TGTGCCATCAGCGATCAGGGACAGGGCCCCAGGGGACAGTACTTC.

The chain combines TRBV5-1 with TRBJ1-6, with 11 bases identical to TRBD1. Trimming removed 0 bases from V and 6 bases from J; junction bases left unmatched: 2. The CDR3 runs 16 residues. CDR1 and CDR2 from the germline V gene are SGHRS and YFSETQ. The CDR3 region is CASSLVGTGGNSPLHF. Written as DNA, the CDR3 is TGCGCCAGCAGCTTGGTTGGGACAGGGGGTAATTCACCCCTCCACTTT.

The chain is built from TRBV4-1 and TRBJ2-1; D could derive from TRBD1 or TRBD2 (5 bases each). V shed 3 bases and J shed 5 bases, with 17 bases lying between them. CDR1 MGHRA and CDR2 YSYEKL come from the germline V gene. The CDR3 has 16 residues. The CDR3 sequence is CASSQGTGTGNNEQFF. The CDR3 region has the DNA TGCGCCAGCAGCCAGGGTACCGGGACGGGGAACAATGAGCAGTTCTTC.

This clone has a single count. The chain is built from TRBV28 and TRBJ1-5; no firm D call. CDR1 MDHEN and CDR2 SYDVKM come from the germline V gene. The CDR3 extends over 13 amino acids. V lost 6 bases to trimming and J lost 3 bases, with 9 bases between them. CDR3 loop: CASSLFLNQPQHF. CDR3 bases: TGTGCCAGCAGCCTCTTCCTCAATCAGCCCCAGCATTTT.

CDR3 sequence: CASSLGVPGSTDTQYF. DNA of the CDR3: TGTGCCAGCAGCTTGGGCGTCCCGGGGAGCACAGATACGCAGTATTTT. The chain is built from TRBV7-2 and TRBJ2-3; perhaps TRBD2 as D (5 bases). The CDR3 runs 16 residues. In germline, CDR1 is SGHTA, CDR2 FQGNSA. Trimming shortened V by 3 bases and J by 0 bases, and 13 bases separated the two germline ends.

The chain links TRBV4-3 to TRBJ1-4, with 7 bases that match TRBD1. Germline V gene sequence: CDR1 LGHNA, CDR2 YSLEER. V shed 0 bases, J shed 8 bases, and the junction held 12 bases outside the gene matches. The CDR3 is made up of 17 amino acids. The DNA for the CDR3 is TGCGCCAGCAGCCAAGAAGGAGTGGGCAGGGGGAACGAAAAACTGTTTTTT. It codes for CASSQEGVGRGNEKLFF.

The rearrangement uses TRBV6-4 and TRBJ1-1; D unclear. V lost 5 bases and J 10 bases, leaving 11 bases between the germline ends. Germline V gene data show CDR1 as MRHNA and CDR2 as SNTAGT. This CDR3 spans 11 amino acids. CDR3 nucleotide sequence: TGTGCCAGCAGTCAAAACCTGGGAGCTTTCTTT. It translates to CASSQNLGAFF.

This chain connects TRBV15 to TRBJ1-2, with 9 bases that match TRBD1. Germline-derived CDR1 and CDR2 are LNHNV and YYDKDF (reference sequence). This CDR3 is built from 15 residues. With 5 bases clipped from V and 7 bases from J, the junction kept 11 bases outside the gene matches. DNA for the CDR3: TGTGCCACCAGCGGGCCGGGACAGGGAATGTTTGGCTACACCTTC. The encoded protein is CATSGPGQGMFGYTF.

The chain uses TRBV10-3 and TRBJ1-2; possible D gene TRBD1, 6 bases. Germline V lookup: CDR1 ENHRY, CDR2 SYGVKD. The ends were cut back, 2 bases at V and 3 bases at J, with 19 bases in the middle. The CDR3 consists of 17 residues. The CDR3 coding sequence is TGTGCCATCAGTGAGATGTGGGGGGACACCTCGGACTATGGCTACACCTTC. Its protein product is CAISEMWGDTSDYGYTF.

This clone occurred a few times. CDR3 residues: CSVGGASEDRDTGELFF. The CDR3 nucleotides read TGCAGCGTTGGGGGAGCTAGCGAGGACCGCGACACCGGGGAGCTGTTTTTT. The gene calls are TRBV29-1 and TRBJ2-2; D possibly corresponds to TRBD2 (6 bases). This CDR3 is 17 amino acids long. Germline V gives CDR1 SQVTM, CDR2 ANQGSEA. Trimming removed 4 bases at V and 3 bases at J, with 21 bases between.

This CDR3 reads CATSPGTGAYNEQFF. The CDR3 nucleotides are TGTGCCACCAGCCCCGGGACAGGGGCCTACAATGAGCAGTTCTTC. The chain joins TRBV15 to TRBJ2-1; 10 bases are shared with TRBD1. The junction had 3 bases not matched to a gene; V was cut back by 5 bases and J by 2 bases. This CDR3 is 15 amino acids long. Germline lookup yields CDR1 LNHNV and CDR2 YYDKDF (reference sequence). The variable domain in full, with the rest retrieved from reference TRBV15 and TRBJ2-1, is DAMVIQNPRYQVTQFGKPVTLSCSQTLNHNVMYWYQQKSSQAPKLLFHYYDKDFNNEADTPDNFQSRRPNTSFCFLDIRSPGLGDTAMYLCATSPGTGAYNEQFFGPGTRLTVL.

The rearrangement links TRBV4-3 to TRBJ1-2; 7 nucleotides match TRBD1. V lost 0 bases, J lost 0 bases, and 4 bases stayed unmatched. This CDR3 has 16 residues. Germline CDR1 reads LGHNA; CDR2 reads YSLEER. The CDR3: CASSQDRQGANYGYTF. CDR3 sequence (DNA): TGCGCCAGCAGCCAAGATCGGCAGGGGGCTAACTATGGCTACACCTTC.

Only one count was recorded for this clone. V is TRBV4-3 and J is TRBJ1-4; D gene unclear. CDR3 length: 13 amino acids. Trimming shortened V by 9 bases and J by 6 bases, and 14 bases separated the two germline ends. The germline V gene encodes CDR1 LGHNA and CDR2 YSLEER. CDR3 in amino acids: CARATDKHEKLFF. CDR3 in DNA: TGCGCCAGGGCGACGGATAAACATGAAAAACTGTTTTTT.

This sequence joins TRBV11-2 and TRBJ2-7; 10 bases map to TRBD1. This CDR3 has 15 residues. Germline assignment: CDR1 SGHAT and CDR2 FQNNGV. Trimming at V came to 5 bases and at J to 3 bases, leaving 7 bases not matched to a gene. This CDR3 reads CASSLTGGAFYEQYF. CDR3 DNA: TGTGCCAGCAGCCTGACAGGGGGCGCGTTCTACGAGCAGTACTTC. The whole variable domain, remainder taken from reference TRBV11-2 and TRBJ2-7, is EAGVAQSPRYKIIEKRQSVAFWCNPISGHATLYWYQQILGQGPKLLIQFQNNGVVDDSQLPKDRFSAERLKGVDSTLKIQPAKLEDSAVYLCASSLTGGAFYEQYFGPGTRLTVT.

The chain has TRBV29-1 and TRBJ1-1, with 11 nucleotides matching TRBD1. With V trimmed by 1 base and J by 11 bases, 9 bases remained unmatched. The CDR3 has 14 residues. Germline V gene sequence: CDR1 SQVTM, CDR2 ANQGSEA. CDR3: CSVEAGTGGIGAFF. DNA for the CDR3: TGCAGCGTTGAAGCTGGGACAGGGGGAATCGGGGCTTTCTTT.

The chain joins TRBV4-1 to TRBJ1-2; no reliable D call. The CDR3 is 17 amino acids. Germline loops: CDR1 MGHRA, CDR2 YSYEKL. Trimming shortened V by 2 bases and J by 2 bases, and 18 bases separated the two germline ends. CDR3 sequence (DNA): TGCGCCAGCAGCCAACGACTGTTAGCCGAGATGAACTATGGCTACACCTTC. It is translated as CASSQRLLAEMNYGYTF.

Here the CDR3 reads CASSFLLAGEPGQYNEQFF. The DNA for the CDR3 is TGTGCCAGCAGCTTTCTCCTAGCGGGAGAACCAGGCCAATACAATGAGCAGTTCTTC. The chain carries TRBV7-6 and TRBJ2-1; TRBD2 agrees at 10 bases. Germline V gives CDR1 SGHVS, CDR2 FNYEAQ. This CDR3 region has 19 residues. V was clipped by 3 bases and J by 4 bases; unmatched bases: 15.

The V and J genes are TRBV19 and TRBJ2-7; TRBD2 matches 7 bases. The CDR3 runs to 14 residues. The germline V gene has CDR1 LNHDA and CDR2 SQIVND (reference sequence). The V gene end was trimmed by 5 bases and the J gene end by 0 bases; junction bases not matched to a gene: 4. CDR3 DNA sequence: TGTGCCAGTAGTTGGAGCGGGAACTCCTACGAGCAGTACTTC. Amino acid sequence: CASSWSGNSYEQYF.

The chain carries TRBV27 and TRBJ2-1; no definite D call. Looked up from germline, CDR1 is MNHEY and CDR2 is SMNVEV (reference sequence). The germline V and J ends were trimmed by 2 bases and 7 bases, with 15 bases remaining between them. This CDR3 has 15 amino acids. As DNA, the CDR3 is TGTGCCAGCAGTTTAGCTTGGGTGAGTGGGAATGAGCAGTTCTTC. Its translation: CASSLAWVSGNEQFF.

The V and J genes are TRBV30 and TRBJ1-2; 7 nucleotides agree with TRBD1. With V trimmed by 0 bases and J by 8 bases, 9 bases remained unmatched. There are 14 residues in the CDR3. Germline values: CDR1 GTSNPN, CDR2 SVGIG (reference sequence). As DNA, the CDR3 is TGTGCCTGGAGTGTAACCGACAGGGTACGAGGCTACACCTTC. It specifies CAWSVTDRVRGYTF. Variable domain in full (rest from reference TRBV30 and TRBJ1-2): SQTIHQWPATLVQPVGSPLSLECTVEGTSNPNLYWYRQAAGRGLQLLFYSVGIGQISSEVPQNLSASRPQDRQFILSSKKLLLSDSGFYLCAWSVTDRVRGYTFGSGTRLTVV.

Points on this clone: The junction and the germline gene differ at one end; a read error may be behind it. This chain connects TRBV7-6 to TRBJ2-6; D perhaps matches TRBD1 (5 bases). Per the germline V gene, CDR1 is SGHVS and CDR2 is FNYEAQ. CDR3 length: 16 amino acids. The DNA of the CDR3 is TGTGCCAGCAGCTCAACAGTTAACTCTGGGGCCAGCGTCCTGACTTTC. This translates into CASSSTVNSGASVLTF.